What follows describes a single T cell receptor beta chain. Its antigen is unknown. The data belong to a study of shared clonotypes between healthy human individuals. Whole-study results and caveats: Larger estimated richness was generally seen in naive subsets than in memory subsets.

Per sorted-subset replicate PCR, input was about 180 ng DNA, representing 30,000 to 35,000 T cell genomes. Assay used: immunoSEQ multiplex PCR; TCRdb lists only in-frame clones, some missing. The data hold approximately 1.5 million clones, with around 98% observed a single time. The CDR3 runs 19 residues. The ends were cut back, 0 bases at V and 1 base at J, with 23 bases in the middle. Germline values: CDR1 SGHDT, CDR2 YYEEEE. The sequence was obtained from a man aged 25 to 40 in good health. The sample comprised naive CD4+ T cells sorted from blood. Specified subset: CD45RA+ positively selected. The chain carries TRBV5-6 and TRBJ2-7, with D possibly being TRBD1 or TRBD2 (5 bases each). The CDR3 sequence is CASSLGRTPLRDQSYEQYF. The CDR3, as DNA: TGTGCCAGCAGCTTGGGACGGACACCTCTACGGGATCAATCCTACGAGCAGTACTTC.